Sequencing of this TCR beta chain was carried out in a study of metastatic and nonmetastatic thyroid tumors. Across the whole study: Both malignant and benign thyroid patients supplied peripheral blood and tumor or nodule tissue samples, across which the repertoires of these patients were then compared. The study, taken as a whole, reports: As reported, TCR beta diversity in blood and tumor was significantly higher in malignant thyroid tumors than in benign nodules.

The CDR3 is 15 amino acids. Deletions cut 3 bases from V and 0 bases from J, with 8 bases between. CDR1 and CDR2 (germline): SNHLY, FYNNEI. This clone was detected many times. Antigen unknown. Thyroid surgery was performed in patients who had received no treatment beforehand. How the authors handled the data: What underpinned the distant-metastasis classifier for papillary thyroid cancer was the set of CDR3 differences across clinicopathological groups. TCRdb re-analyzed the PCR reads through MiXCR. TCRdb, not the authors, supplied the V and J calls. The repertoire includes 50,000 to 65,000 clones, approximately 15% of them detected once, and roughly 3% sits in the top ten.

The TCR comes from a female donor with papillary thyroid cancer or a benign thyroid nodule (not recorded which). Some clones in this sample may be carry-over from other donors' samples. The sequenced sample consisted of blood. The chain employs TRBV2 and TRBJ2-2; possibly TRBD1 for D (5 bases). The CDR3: CASSEARANTGELFF. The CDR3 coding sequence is TGTGCCAGCAGTGAGGCCAGGGCGAACACCGGGGAGCTGTTTTTT.